Each of the 29 T cell receptor beta chains below was sequenced from the same sample in a study of OX40 agonist ivuxolimab in advanced cancers. Profiling relied on immunoSEQ multiplex PCR, and the TCRdb table lists in-frame clones only, not all of them. The sample has tens of thousands of clones; 82% are singletons. Source: CD4+ or CD8+ T cells sorted from blood, taken in a trial of the OX40 agonist ivuxolimab. These receptors were collected from an adult with an advanced solid tumor such as melanoma, head and neck, liver or kidney cancer.

The chain combines TRBV27 with TRBJ2-2, with 8 bases identical to TRBD2. Germline lookup yields CDR1 MNHEY and CDR2 SMNVEV (reference sequence). CDR3 length equals 16 residues. The V segment lost 3 bases and the J segment 3 bases; nucleotides outside the gene matches: 6. CDR3 in amino acids: CASSFSSGLYTGELFF. CDR3 DNA sequence: TGTGCCAGCAGTTTCTCTAGCGGGCTTTACACCGGGGAGCTGTTTTTT.

In this sample, this clone turned up a few times. This rearrangement joins TRBV19 to TRBJ2-7, with 7 bases matching TRBD2. This CDR3 comprises 14 residues. Germline V lookup: CDR1 LNHDA, CDR2 SQIVND (reference sequence). V was clipped by 5 bases and J by 2 bases; unmatched bases: 6. The CDR3 is CASSRSSGAYEQYF. The CDR3 DNA reads as TGTGCCAGTAGTCGGTCTAGCGGAGCCTACGAGCAGTACTTC.

This clone has more than one count but fewer than ten. The chain combines TRBV5-4 with TRBJ2-7, with a weak D call TRBD1 (6 bases). CDR1 SGHNT and CDR2 YYREEE come from the germline V gene (reference sequence). The CDR3 runs to 12 residues. V lost 3 bases and J lost 7, with 11 bases in between. The CDR3 spells CASSWDQGEQYF. Here the CDR3 DNA reads TGTGCCAGCAGCTGGGACCAGGGGGAGCAGTACTTC.

This clone showed up just once. The sample contains more than one DNA sequence encoding this CDR3. The V and J genes are TRBV9 and TRBJ2-5; a weak D match, TRBD1 (6 bases). The CDR3 is 14 amino acids. V lost 0 bases, J lost 5 bases, and 11 bases lay in between. Per germline, CDR1 SGDLS and CDR2 YYNGEE. The CDR3 here is CASSVGQAGETQYF. CDR3 DNA sequence: TGTGCCAGCAGCGTAGGACAGGCAGGGGAGACCCAGTACTTC.

In its sample, this clone was seen a few times. This chain links TRBV15 with TRBJ2-1, with no clear D. From germline, CDR1 is LNHNV and CDR2 YYDKDF (reference sequence). CDR3 length: 12 residues. Deletions cut 4 bases from V and 10 bases from J, with 11 bases between. The CDR3 region has the DNA TGTGCCACCAGCACCGGAATGAGGGAGCAGTTCTTC. Residues: CATSTGMREQFF. The full variable domain, with the rest looked up from reference TRBV15 and TRBJ2-1, is DAMVIQNPRYQVTQFGKPVTLSCSQTLNHNVMYWYQQKSSQAPKLLFHYYDKDFNNEADTPDNFQSRRPNTSFCFLDIRSPGLGDTAMYLCATSTGMREQFFGPGTRLTVL.

This clone was seen once. The chain couples TRBV7-6 to TRBJ2-7; 7 bases fit TRBD2. The CDR3 length is 14 residues. Germline V gene data show CDR1 as SGHVS and CDR2 as FNYEAQ. V lost 0 bases to trimming and J lost 4 bases; unmatched junction nucleotides: 3. CDR3 nucleotides: TGTGCCAGCAGCTTAGCGGGAGGGATTTACGAGCAGTACTTC. Translated, it gives CASSLAGGIYEQYF.

CDR3 sequence (DNA): TGTGCCAGCAGTGATCTCAGGGGGCTTGGAAACACCATATATTTT. Translation gives CASSDLRGLGNTIYF. The chain employs TRBV25-1 and TRBJ1-3, with TRBD1 identical over 8 bases. Germline CDR1 MGHDK, CDR2 SYGVNS. V shed 3 bases and J 3 bases; nucleotides not matched to a gene: 4. The CDR3 contains 15 residues. The variable domain in full, with the rest retrieved from reference TRBV25-1 and TRBJ1-3, is EADIYQTPRYLVIGTGKKITLECSQTMGHDKMYWYQQDPGMELHLIHYSYGVNSTEKGDLSSESTVSRIRTEHFPLTLESARPSHTSQYLCASSDLRGLGNTIYFGEGSWLTVV.

CDR3 bases: TGTGCCAGCAGCCGGGGACTAGCGGGAGGGATGGGCGAGCAGTACTTC. Protein product: CASSRGLAGGMGEQYF. The J gene is TRBJ2-7, the V gene TRBV7-2; 16 bases fit TRBD2. The CDR3 sequence is 16 residues long. V lost 5 bases, J lost 6 bases, and 7 bases stayed unmatched. Germline V gene sequence: CDR1 SGHTA, CDR2 FQGNSA.

The chain carries TRBV30 and TRBJ2-5; 8 bases fit TRBD1. The J call is uncertain, as TRBJ2-7 better fits the DNA end. The germline V gene has CDR1 GTSNPN and CDR2 SVGIG (reference sequence). The CDR3 loop spans 12 amino acids. In DNA form, the CDR3 reads TGTGCCTGGAGCGAGACAGGGGACGAGCAGTACTTC. This encodes CAWSETGDEQYF.

The gene calls are TRBV5-1 and TRBJ2-5; D unclear. The V end was cut by 6 bases, the J end by 1 base, with 13 bases between. The CDR3 has 14 amino acids. CDR1 and CDR2 from the germline V gene are SGHRS and YFSETQ. As DNA, the CDR3 is TGCGCCAGCACTCCGGGCAGCACCCAAGAGACCCAGTACTTC. Translation: CASTPGSTQETQYF.

The rearrangement links TRBV6-5 to TRBJ2-7, with D tentatively TRBD1 (5 bases). V lost 3 bases and J 8 bases, leaving 17 bases between the germline ends. Germline lookup yields CDR1 MNHEY and CDR2 SVGAGI. CDR3 length: 14 residues. CDR3 sequence: CASSYRSTERQQYF. CDR3 coding DNA: TGTGCCAGCAGTTATCGGTCGACAGAAAGGCAGCAGTACTTC.

This chain connects TRBV27 to TRBJ2-4; 8 nucleotides align to TRBD2. From germline, CDR1 is MNHEY and CDR2 SMNVEV (reference sequence). The trim removed 5 bases at V and 5 bases at J, leaving 11 bases unmatched. This CDR3 is built from 16 residues. The CDR3 loop is CASSPPGGIGQNIQYF. As DNA, the CDR3 is TGTGCCAGCAGTCCTCCGGGGGGGATAGGGCAAAACATTCAGTACTTC.

This chain joins TRBV30 and TRBJ2-3, with 16 bases that match TRBD2. Losses at the gene ends were 4 bases for V and 6 bases for J; bases not matched to a gene: 7. CDR3 length equals 16 residues. Germline-derived CDR1 and CDR2 are GTSNPN and SVGIG (reference sequence). The CDR3 spells CAWNLGLAGGSDTQYF. The CDR3 DNA sequence: TGTGCCTGGAACCTGGGACTAGCGGGAGGGAGTGATACGCAGTATTTT. Full variable domain (remainder filled in from reference TRBV30 and TRBJ2-3): SQTIHQWPATLVQPVGSPLSLECTVEGTSNPNLYWYRQAAGRGLQLLFYSVGIGQISSEVPQNLSASRPQDRQFILSSKKLLLSDSGFYLCAWNLGLAGGSDTQYFGPGTRLTVL.

This clone was seen a handful of times. J is TRBJ1-5 and V is TRBV10-3; no firm D call. The germline V gene encodes CDR1 ENHRY and CDR2 SYGVKD. This CDR3 is built from 15 residues. V was pared by 2 bases and J by 0 bases, with 8 bases between. In DNA, the CDR3 is TGTGCCATCAGTGAGGGGCAGAATAGCAATCAGCCCCAGCATTTT. Protein: CAISEGQNSNQPQHF.

This clone was seen just once. The rearrangement links TRBV5-6 to TRBJ1-5; D is unclear. This CDR3 has 15 residues. Germline V CDR1 and CDR2: SGHDT, YYEEEE. V was cut by 2 bases and J by 1 base, with 10 bases left in between. CDR3 nucleotide sequence: TGTGCCAGCAGCTTAGGATGGATGAGCAATCAGCCCCAGCATTTT. Translating it yields CASSLGWMSNQPQHF.

The genes are TRBV5-1 and TRBJ2-5, with D uncertain. Gene TRBJ2-7 matches the end of the DNA better, so the J call may be wrong. The CDR3 is 17 amino acids. Germline values: CDR1 SGHRS, CDR2 YFSETQ. CDR3 nucleotide sequence: TGCGCCAGCAGCTTTAGATTTAGGCCAGGTACTACCTACGAGCAGTACTTC. Its translation is CASSFRFRPGTTYEQYF.

This chain links TRBV6-5 with TRBJ2-3, with 7 bases identical to TRBD2. The CDR3 runs 15 residues. Trimming took 0 bases from V and 2 from J; bases not matched to a gene: 2. Germline V gives CDR1 MNHEY, CDR2 SVGAGI. The CDR3 spells CASSYSRENTDTQYF. CDR3 in DNA: TGTGCCAGCAGTTACTCGCGGGAGAACACAGATACGCAGTATTTT.

DNA for the CDR3: TGCGCCAGCAGCTTGACCAACCTAGCGGGAGAAAGCTCCTACAATGAGCAGTTCTTC. It codes for CASSLTNLAGESSYNEQFF. V gene TRBV5-1 combines with J gene TRBJ2-1; 10 nucleotides align to TRBD2. The CDR3 has 19 amino acids. CDR1 is SGHRS and CDR2 is YFSETQ in the germline V gene. The V and J ends lost 1 base and 0 bases, in that order; junction bases with no gene match: 10. The variable domain in full, completed from reference TRBV5-1 and TRBJ2-1, reads KAGVTQTPRYLIKTRGQQVTLSCSPISGHRSVSWYQQTPGQGLQFLFEYFSETQRNKGNFPGRFSGRQFSNSRSEMNVSTLELGDSALYLCASSLTNLAGESSYNEQFFGPGTRLTVL.

This clone appeared once. The genes are TRBV7-8 and TRBJ2-1; the match to TRBD2 covers 12 bases. Germline lookup yields CDR1 SGHVS and CDR2 FQNEAQ. V gave up 6 bases and J gave up 7 bases; unmatched junction bases: 16. CDR3 length: 18 residues. CDR3 residues: CASRVRPSGRAARNEQFF. In nucleotides, the CDR3 is TGTGCCAGCAGGGTAAGGCCTAGCGGGAGGGCTGCCCGTAATGAGCAGTTCTTC.

In this sample, this clone turned up once. The chain combines TRBV6-6 with TRBJ2-7, with TRBD2 identical over 12 bases. The germline V gene encodes CDR1 MNHNY and CDR2 SVGAGI (reference sequence). This CDR3 is built from 15 residues. J was trimmed by 4 bases and V by 6 bases; bases with no gene match: 7. CDR3 loop: CASSPRTSGTYEQYF. CDR3 in DNA: TGTGCCAGCAGCCCTCGGACTAGCGGGACGTACGAGCAGTACTTC.

CDR3 residues: CASSITGFSYEQYF. In DNA form, the CDR3 reads TGTGCCAGTAGTATTACAGGGTTTTCCTACGAGCAGTACTTC. This chain uses TRBV19 with TRBJ2-7, with D maybe TRBD1 (6 bases). V lost 3 bases, J lost 1 base, and 10 bases lay in between. Germline V lookup: CDR1 LNHDA, CDR2 SQIVND (reference sequence). The CDR3 spans 14 residues.

The chain joins TRBV6-5 to TRBJ2-3; D ambiguous. Deletions cut 4 bases from V and 2 bases from J, with 7 bases between. The CDR3 is 13 amino acids. CDR1 and CDR2 from the germline V gene are MNHEY and SVGAGI. CDR3 sequence (DNA): TGTGCCAGCAGTTCCCCTAACACAGATACGCAGTATTTT. This sequence encodes CASSSPNTDTQYF.

The chain links TRBV5-1 to TRBJ2-2; D is perhaps TRBD1 or TRBD2 (5 bases each). The CDR3 loop spans 14 amino acids. In germline, CDR1 is SGHRS, CDR2 YFSETQ. The V end lost 5 bases, the J end lost 2 bases, and 10 bases lay between the germline ends. This chain's CDR3 is CASRRDGNTGELFF. The CDR3 nucleotides are TGCGCCAGCAGAAGGGACGGAAACACCGGGGAGCTGTTTTTT. The full variable domain, in which reference TRBV5-1 and TRBJ2-2 provide the parts outside the CDR3, is KAGVTQTPRYLIKTRGQQVTLSCSPISGHRSVSWYQQTPGQGLQFLFEYFSETQRNKGNFPGRFSGRQFSNSRSEMNVSTLELGDSALYLCASRRDGNTGELFFGEGSRLTVL.

This clone was observed a few times. The J gene is TRBJ1-6, the V gene TRBV30, with a weak D call TRBD1 (6 bases). Trimming took 4 bases from V and 5 from J, leaving 12 bases between them. Germline loops: CDR1 GTSNPN, CDR2 SVGIG (reference sequence). CDR3 length equals 14 residues. The CDR3 spells CAWNRDMNNSPLHF. DNA of the CDR3: TGTGCCTGGAATCGGGACATGAATAATTCACCCCTCCACTTT.

The V and J genes are TRBV18 and TRBJ2-6; 7 positions match TRBD1. V shed 2 bases and J 0 bases; nucleotides not matched to a gene: 13. This CDR3 has 20 amino acids. The germline V gene encodes CDR1 KGHSH and CDR2 LQKENI. The CDR3 coding sequence is TGTGCCAGCTCACCAATTGGGTTGGGACAGATAGTCTCTGGGGCCAACGTCCTGACTTTC. As protein: CASSPIGLGQIVSGANVLTF.

The rearrangement joins TRBV9 to TRBJ2-1, with 15 nucleotides matching TRBD2. Germline CDR1 reads SGDLS; CDR2 reads YYNGEE. The CDR3 is 17 residues long. The J segment lost 11 bases and the V segment lost 1 base, leaving 10 bases of the junction unmatched. CDR3 residues: CASSVSEGLAGGVKQFF. The CDR3 DNA follows: TGTGCCAGCAGCGTATCGGAGGGACTAGCGGGAGGAGTTAAGCAGTTCTTC.

The rearrangement uses TRBV7-9 and TRBJ1-2, with 8 bases lining up with TRBD1. The V gene's germline CDR1 is SEHNR and CDR2 FQNEAQ (reference sequence). CDR3 length equals 13 residues. V shed 4 bases and J 3 bases; nucleotides not matched to a gene: 1. The CDR3 here is CASSSTGDYGYTF. CDR3 nucleotides: TGTGCCAGCAGCTCGACAGGGGACTATGGCTACACCTTC. Supplemented by reference TRBV7-9 and TRBJ1-2, the full variable domain reads DTGVSQNPRHKITKRGQNVTFRCDPISEHNRLYWYRQTLGQGPEFLTYFQNEAQLEKSRLLSDRFSAERPKGSFSTLEIQRTEQGDSAMYLCASSSTGDYGYTFGSGTRLTVV.

The V call is TRBV5-4, the J call TRBJ2-2; possibly TRBD2 for D (5 bases). The CDR3 extends over 13 amino acids. V lost 4 bases, J lost 5 bases, and 9 bases lay in between. Germline CDR1 SGHNT, CDR2 YYREEE (reference sequence). CDR3 in DNA: TGTGCCAGCAGCCCGGACTCGACCGGGGAGCTGTTTTTT. This codes for CASSPDSTGELFF.

V gene TRBV19 combines with J gene TRBJ1-2; D gene uncertain. The V gene lost 6 bases and the J gene lost 0 bases, with 14 bases spanning the gap. CDR1 and CDR2 (germline): LNHDA, SQIVND (reference sequence). The CDR3 is made up of 15 amino acids. CDR3 loop: CASRPQSGANYGYTF. The CDR3 nucleotides read TGTGCCAGTAGACCTCAGAGCGGGGCTAACTATGGCTACACCTTC.